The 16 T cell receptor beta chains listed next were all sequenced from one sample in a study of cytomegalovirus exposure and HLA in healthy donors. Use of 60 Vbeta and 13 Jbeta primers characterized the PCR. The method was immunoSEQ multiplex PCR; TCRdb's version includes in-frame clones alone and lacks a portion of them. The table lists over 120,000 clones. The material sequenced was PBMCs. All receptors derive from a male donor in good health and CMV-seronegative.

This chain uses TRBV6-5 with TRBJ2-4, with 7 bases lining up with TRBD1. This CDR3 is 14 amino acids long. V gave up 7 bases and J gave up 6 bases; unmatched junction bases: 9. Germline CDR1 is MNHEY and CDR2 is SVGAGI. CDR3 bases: TGTGCCAGCAAGGTGACAGGGACGGGAAACATTCAGTACTTC. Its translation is CASKVTGTGNIQYF.

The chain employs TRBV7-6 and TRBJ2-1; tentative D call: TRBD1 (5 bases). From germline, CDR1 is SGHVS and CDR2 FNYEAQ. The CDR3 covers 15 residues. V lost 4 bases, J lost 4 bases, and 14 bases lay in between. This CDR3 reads CASSSTASPYNEQFF. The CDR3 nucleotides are TGTGCCAGCAGCTCGACAGCCAGCCCTTACAATGAGCAGTTCTTC.

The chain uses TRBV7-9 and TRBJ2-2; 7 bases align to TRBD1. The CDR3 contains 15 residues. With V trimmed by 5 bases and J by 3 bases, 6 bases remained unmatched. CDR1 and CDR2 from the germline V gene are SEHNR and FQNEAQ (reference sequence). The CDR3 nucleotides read TGTGCCAGCAGCCCGCCACAGGGGTACACCGGGGAGCTGTTTTTT. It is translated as CASSPPQGYTGELFF.

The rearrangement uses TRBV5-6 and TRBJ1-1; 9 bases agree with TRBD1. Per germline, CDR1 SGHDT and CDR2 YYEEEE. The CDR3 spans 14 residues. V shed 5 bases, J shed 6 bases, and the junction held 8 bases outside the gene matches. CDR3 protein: CASRITGGNPEAFF. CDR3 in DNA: TGTGCCAGCAGGATTACAGGGGGCAATCCTGAAGCTTTCTTT.

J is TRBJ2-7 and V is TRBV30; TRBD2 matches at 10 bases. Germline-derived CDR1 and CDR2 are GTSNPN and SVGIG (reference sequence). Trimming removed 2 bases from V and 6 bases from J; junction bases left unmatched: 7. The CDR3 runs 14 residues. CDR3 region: CAWSRASGRSEQYF. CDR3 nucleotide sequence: TGTGCCTGGAGTAGGGCTAGCGGGAGAAGCGAGCAGTACTTC.

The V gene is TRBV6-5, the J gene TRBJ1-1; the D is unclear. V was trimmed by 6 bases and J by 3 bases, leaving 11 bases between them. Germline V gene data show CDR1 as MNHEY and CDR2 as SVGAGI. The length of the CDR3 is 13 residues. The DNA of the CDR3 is TGTGCCAGCAGCCTACTCGGGGACACTGAAGCTTTCTTT. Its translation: CASSLLGDTEAFF.

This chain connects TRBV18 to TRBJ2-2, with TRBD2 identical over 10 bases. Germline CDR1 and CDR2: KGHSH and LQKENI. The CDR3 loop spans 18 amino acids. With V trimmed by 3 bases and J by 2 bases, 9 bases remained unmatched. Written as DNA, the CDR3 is TGTGCCAGCTCACCTACTAGCGGGGTGCTGACAAACACCGGGGAGCTGTTTTTT. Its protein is CASSPTSGVLTNTGELFF. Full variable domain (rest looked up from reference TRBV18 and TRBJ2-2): NAGVMQNPRHLVRRRGQEARLRCSPMKGHSHVYWYRQLPEEGLKFMVYLQKENIIDESGMPKERFSAEFPKEGPSILRIQQVVRGDSAAYFCASSPTSGVLTNTGELFFGEGSRLTVL.

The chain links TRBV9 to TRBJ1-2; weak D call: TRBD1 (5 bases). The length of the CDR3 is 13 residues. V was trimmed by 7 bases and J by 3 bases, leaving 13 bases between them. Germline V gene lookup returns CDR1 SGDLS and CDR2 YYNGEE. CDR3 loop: CASSTQGDYGYTF. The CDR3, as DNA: TGTGCCAGCTCCACCCAAGGGGACTATGGCTACACCTTC.

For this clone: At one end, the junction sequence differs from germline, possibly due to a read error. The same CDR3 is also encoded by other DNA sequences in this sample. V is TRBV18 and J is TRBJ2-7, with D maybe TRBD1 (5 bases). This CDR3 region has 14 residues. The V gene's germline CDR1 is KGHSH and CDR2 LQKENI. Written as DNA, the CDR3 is TGTGCCAGCTCCCCACTAATGCCAGGGAACGAGCAGTACTTC. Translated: CASSPLMPGNEQYF.

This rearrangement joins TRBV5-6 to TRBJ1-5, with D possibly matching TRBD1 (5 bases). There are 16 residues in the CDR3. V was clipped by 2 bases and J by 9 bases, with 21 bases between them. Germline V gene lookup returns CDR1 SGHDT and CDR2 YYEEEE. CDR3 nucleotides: TGTGCCAGCAGCTTTAATGGGGTAGTAGGGGCGCGGCCCCAGCATTTT. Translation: CASSFNGVVGARPQHF.

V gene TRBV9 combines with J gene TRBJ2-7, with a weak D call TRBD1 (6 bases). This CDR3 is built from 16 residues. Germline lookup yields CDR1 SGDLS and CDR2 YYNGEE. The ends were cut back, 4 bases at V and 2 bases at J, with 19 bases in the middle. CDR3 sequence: CASSPGTTNPTYEQYF. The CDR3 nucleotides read TGTGCCAGCAGCCCAGGGACAACAAACCCAACCTACGAGCAGTACTTC.

CDR3 sequence reads: CASSFLPGNQPQHF. The DNA for the CDR3 is TGTGCCAGCAGTTTCCTCCCAGGCAATCAGCCCCAGCATTTT. The J gene is TRBJ1-5, the V gene TRBV27; D remains ambiguous. V gave up 3 bases and J gave up 2 bases, with 8 bases separating them. The CDR3 totals 14 residues. CDR1 is MNHEY, CDR2 SMNVEV, per germline (reference sequence).

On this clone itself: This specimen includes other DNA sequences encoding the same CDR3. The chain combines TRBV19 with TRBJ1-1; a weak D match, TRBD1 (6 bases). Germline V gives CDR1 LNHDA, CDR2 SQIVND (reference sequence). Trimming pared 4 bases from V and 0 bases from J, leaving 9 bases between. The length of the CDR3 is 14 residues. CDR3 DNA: TGTGCCAGTAGTAGAGGACAGCTGAACACTGAAGCTTTCTTT. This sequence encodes CASSRGQLNTEAFF.

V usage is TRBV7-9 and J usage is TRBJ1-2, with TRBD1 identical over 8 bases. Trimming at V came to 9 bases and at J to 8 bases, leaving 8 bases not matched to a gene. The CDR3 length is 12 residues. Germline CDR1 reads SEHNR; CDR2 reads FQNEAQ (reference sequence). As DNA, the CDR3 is TGTGCCAGGGGGGGGACAGGAGGCGGCTACACCTTC. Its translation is CARGGTGGGYTF.

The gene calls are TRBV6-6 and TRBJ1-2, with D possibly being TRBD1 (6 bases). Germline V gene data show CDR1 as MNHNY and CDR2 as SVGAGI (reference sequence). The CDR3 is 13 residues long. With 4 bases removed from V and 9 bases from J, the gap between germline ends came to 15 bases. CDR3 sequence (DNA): TGTGCCAGCAGTTTTGACAGGATCGAGCGCTACACCTTC. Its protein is CASSFDRIERYTF.

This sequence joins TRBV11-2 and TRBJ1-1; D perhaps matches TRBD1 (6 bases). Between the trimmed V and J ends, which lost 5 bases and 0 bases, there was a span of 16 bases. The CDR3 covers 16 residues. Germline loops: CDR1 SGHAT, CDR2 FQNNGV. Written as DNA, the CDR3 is TGTGCCAGCAGCCCAGAGGGGGGGAAACTGAACACTGAAGCTTTCTTT. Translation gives CASSPEGGKLNTEAFF. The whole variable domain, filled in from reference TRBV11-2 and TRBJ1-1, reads EAGVAQSPRYKIIEKRQSVAFWCNPISGHATLYWYQQILGQGPKLLIQFQNNGVVDDSQLPKDRFSAERLKGVDSTLKIQPAKLEDSAVYLCASSPEGGKLNTEAFFGQGTRLTVV.